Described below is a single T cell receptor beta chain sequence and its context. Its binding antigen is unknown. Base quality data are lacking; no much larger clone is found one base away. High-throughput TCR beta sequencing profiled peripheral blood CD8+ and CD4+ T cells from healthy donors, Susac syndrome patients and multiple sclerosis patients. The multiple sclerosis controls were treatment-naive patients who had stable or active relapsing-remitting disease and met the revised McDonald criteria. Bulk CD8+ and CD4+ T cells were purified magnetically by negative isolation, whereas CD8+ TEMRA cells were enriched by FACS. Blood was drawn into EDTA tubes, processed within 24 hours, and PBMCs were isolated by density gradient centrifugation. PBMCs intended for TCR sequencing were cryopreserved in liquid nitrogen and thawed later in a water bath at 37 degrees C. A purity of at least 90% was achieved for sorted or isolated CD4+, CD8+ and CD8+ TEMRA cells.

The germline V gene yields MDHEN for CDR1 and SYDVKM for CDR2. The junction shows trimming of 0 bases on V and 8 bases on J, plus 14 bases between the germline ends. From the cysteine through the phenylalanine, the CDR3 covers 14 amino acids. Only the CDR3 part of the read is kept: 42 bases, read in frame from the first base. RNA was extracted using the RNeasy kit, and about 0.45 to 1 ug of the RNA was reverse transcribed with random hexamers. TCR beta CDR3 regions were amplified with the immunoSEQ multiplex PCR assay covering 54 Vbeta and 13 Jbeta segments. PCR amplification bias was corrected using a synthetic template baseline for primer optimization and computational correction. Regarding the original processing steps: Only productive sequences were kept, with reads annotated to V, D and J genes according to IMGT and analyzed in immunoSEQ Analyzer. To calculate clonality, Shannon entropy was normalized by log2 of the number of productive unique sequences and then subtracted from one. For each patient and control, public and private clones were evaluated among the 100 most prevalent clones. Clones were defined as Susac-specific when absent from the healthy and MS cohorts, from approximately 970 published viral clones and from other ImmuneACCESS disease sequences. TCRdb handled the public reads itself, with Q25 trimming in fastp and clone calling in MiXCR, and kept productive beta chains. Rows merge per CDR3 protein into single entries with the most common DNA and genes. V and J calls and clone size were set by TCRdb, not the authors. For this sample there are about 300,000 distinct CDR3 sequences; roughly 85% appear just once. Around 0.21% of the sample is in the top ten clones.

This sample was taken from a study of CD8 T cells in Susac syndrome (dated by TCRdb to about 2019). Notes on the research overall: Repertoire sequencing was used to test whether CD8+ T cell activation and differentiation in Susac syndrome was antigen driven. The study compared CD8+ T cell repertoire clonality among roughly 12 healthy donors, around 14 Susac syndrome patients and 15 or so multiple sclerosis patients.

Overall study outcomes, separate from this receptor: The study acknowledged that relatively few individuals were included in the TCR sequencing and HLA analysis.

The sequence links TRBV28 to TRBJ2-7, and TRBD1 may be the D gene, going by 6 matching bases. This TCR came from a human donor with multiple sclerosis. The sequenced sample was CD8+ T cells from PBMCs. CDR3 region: CASSLWGTREQQYF. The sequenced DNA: TGTGCCAGCAGTTTATGGGGGACACGCGAGCAGCAGTACTTC.